Presented here are 5 T cell receptor beta chains from one specimen sequenced in a study of blood T cell repertoires in COVID-19. Libraries were prepared by immunoSEQ multiplex PCR; TCRdb keeps only in-frame clonotypes and omits some of them. Of fewer than 200,000 clones listed, around 82% are singletons. Sequenced input: PBMCs or T cells enriched from blood (not recorded which). Every receptor here comes from a woman aged 60-75 years with acute COVID-19.

The chain uses TRBV9 and TRBJ2-3; D not resolved. CDR1 and CDR2 (germline): SGDLS, YYNGEE. V was pared by 7 bases and J by 0 bases, with 9 bases between. This CDR3 has 13 residues. The CDR3 region has the DNA TGTGCCAGCGGAGAGACTAGCACAGATACGCAGTATTTT. Translated: CASGETSTDTQYF.

This clone was picked up one time. The same CDR3 arises from other DNA sequences in this sample as well. The chain recombines TRBV7-2 with TRBJ2-7, with a weak D call TRBD1 (6 bases). The CDR3 sequence is 13 residues long. Deletions cut 3 bases from V and 3 bases from J, with 9 bases between. CDR1 and CDR2 from the germline V gene are SGHTA and FQGNSA. DNA for the CDR3: TGTGCCAGCAGCTTGGGCAGGGGCTACGAGCAGTACTTC. Its protein is CASSLGRGYEQYF.

V gene TRBV4-2 combines with J gene TRBJ1-1; D perhaps matches TRBD1 (5 bases). Germline V gene data show CDR1 as LGHNA and CDR2 as YNFKEQ. Trimming pared 0 bases from V and 5 bases from J, leaving 10 bases between. This CDR3 has 14 residues. Here the CDR3 reads CASSQERRGTEAFF. CDR3 nucleotides: TGTGCCAGCAGCCAAGAACGGCGGGGGACTGAAGCTTTCTTT.

The chain links TRBV3-1 (or the pseudogene TRBV3-2) to TRBJ1-1; D not certain. Germline V gives CDR1 LGHDT, CDR2 YNNKEL (reference sequence). The CDR3 is made up of 14 amino acids. V dropped 0 bases and J dropped 8 bases, with 13 bases sitting between them. CDR3 residues: CASSQEGSQREAFF. The CDR3 coding sequence is TGTGCCAGCAGCCAAGAGGGTTCTCAGAGGGAAGCTTTCTTT.

V gene TRBV14 combines with J gene TRBJ1-1; D is possibly TRBD1 (5 bases). V lost 2 bases and J lost 6, with 10 bases in between. Germline V gene data show CDR1 as SGHDN and CDR2 as FVKESK. This CDR3 is built from 13 residues. The CDR3 protein is CASSQYGGAEAFF. CDR3 nucleotides: TGTGCCAGCAGCCAATACGGGGGTGCTGAAGCTTTCTTT.